This T cell receptor (beta chain) was obtained from a study of blood T cells in healthy people across ages. General observations from the study: Researchers said unsorted PBMCs prevented a conclusive naive versus antigen-experienced comparison.

Then a second PCR, running about 6 to 12 cycles, was carried out with a sample-barcoded 5' primer and a J-beta primer mix. TCRdb ran MiXCR on the 5' RACE reads and lists one entry per CDR3 protein. Altogether hundreds of thousands of distinct CDR3 sequences are present, 58% being singletons, with the ten largest covering 35% to 40%. This clonotype was seen only a few times. Its antigen remains unknown. The CDR3 extends over 15 amino acids. Trimming removed 1 base from V and 4 bases from J, with 14 bases in between. Germline CDR1 reads MDHEN; CDR2 reads SYDVKM. Sequences were obtained from blood. This clonotype was sampled from a man in his sixties in good health. The V and J genes are TRBV28 and TRBJ2-7, with D perhaps matching TRBD2 (7 bases). The CDR3 sequence: CASSLSQGRVYEQYF. The CDR3 region has the DNA TGTGCCAGCAGTTTATCCCAGGGGAGGGTGTACGAGCAGTACTTC. The full variable domain, in which reference TRBV28 and TRBJ2-7 provide the parts outside the CDR3, is DVKVTQSSRYLVKRTGEKVFLECVQDMDHENMFWYRQDPGLGLRLIYFSYDVKMKEKGDIPEGYSVSREKKERFSLILESASTNQTSMYLCASSLSQGRVYEQYFGPGTRLTVT.